These 5 T cell receptor beta chains originate from one sample sequenced in a study of control samples from healthy donors and cancer patients. Data came from immunoSEQ multiplex PCR; TCRdb stores just in-frame clones and leaves some out. Of around 50,000 clones in the sample, around nine tenths were seen once. Sequencing was performed on PBMCs. The receptors derive from a man aged 35-49 years with colorectal cancer.

This clone is a singleton in its sample. CDR3 in DNA: TGTGCCAGCACAAACTTTAACATGAACGAGCAGTACTTC. Protein: CASTNFNMNEQYF. This chain uses TRBV12-3 or TRBV12-4 with TRBJ2-7; no clear D gene. Trimming pared 7 bases from V and 5 bases from J, leaving 15 bases between. CDR3 length: 13 amino acids.

This chain joins TRBV4-1 and TRBJ1-5; perhaps TRBD1 as D (5 bases). The CDR3 totals 16 residues. Germline CDR1 is MGHRA and CDR2 is YSYEKL. Trimming pared 2 bases from V and 1 base from J, leaving 12 bases between. DNA of the CDR3: TGCGCCAGCAGCCAAACCGGACATATGAGCAATCAGCCCCAGCATTTT. It encodes CASSQTGHMSNQPQHF.

The chain carries TRBV5-1 and TRBJ2-7; 13 nucleotides line up with TRBD2. The germline V gene has CDR1 SGHRS and CDR2 YFSETQ. The V segment lost 2 bases and the J segment 0 bases; nucleotides outside the gene matches: 11. This CDR3 has 19 amino acids. CDR3 in amino acids: CASSFRTSGSRNASYEQYF. For the CDR3, the DNA is TGCGCCAGCAGCTTCCGGACTAGCGGGAGCCGCAATGCCTCCTACGAGCAGTACTTC.

This sequence joins TRBV12-3 or TRBV12-4 and TRBJ1-2, with D possibly being TRBD1 (5 bases). V was trimmed by 1 base and J by 5 bases, leaving 8 bases between them. This CDR3 region has 13 residues. CDR3 DNA: TGTGCCAGCAGTTTAGGACAGCTATATGGCTACACCTTC. It is translated as CASSLGQLYGYTF.

The chain has TRBV4-1 and TRBJ2-2, with TRBD2 matching 11 bases. The V gene's germline CDR1 is MGHRA and CDR2 YSYEKL. The CDR3 contains 16 residues. J lost 4 bases, V lost 1 base, and 2 bases had no gene match. The CDR3 protein is CASSQGLAGPTGELFF. The CDR3 DNA reads as TGCGCCAGCAGCCAAGGACTAGCGGGACCCACCGGGGAGCTGTTTTTT.